What follows are 14 T cell receptor beta chains derived from one specimen sequenced in a study of T cells after yellow fever vaccination. Using its own MiXCR run on the 5' RACE reads, TCRdb lists one record per CDR3 protein. The table has some 150,000 distinct CDR3 sequences, around 9.7% seen once. Sample: CD8+ T cells sorted from PBMCs, taken 45 days after the yellow fever booster vaccination. The receptors stem from a man between 18 and 29 years old who received the YFV17D yellow fever vaccine.

The rearrangement joins TRBV6-2 or TRBV6-3 to TRBJ2-1; D remains ambiguous. Trimming took 6 bases from V and 0 from J, leaving 12 bases between them. Germline lookup yields CDR1 MNHEY and CDR2 SVGEGT. The CDR3 contains 15 residues. The DNA for the CDR3 is TGTGCCAGCAGACGGGCCGAAAGCTCCTACAATGAGCAGTTCTTC. Translated, it gives CASRRAESSYNEQFF.

The J gene is TRBJ2-5, the V gene TRBV11-2; no definite D call. The CDR3 consists of 14 residues. Germline loops: CDR1 SGHAT, CDR2 FQNNGV. The ends were cut back, 10 bases at V and 5 bases at J, with 20 bases in the middle. The CDR3, as DNA: TGTGCCACTTCTTTCGAGAGTATTAGGGAGACCCAGTACTTC. Translated: CATSFESIRETQYF.

Only one count was recorded for this clonotype. CDR3 amino acids: CASWGSSLGGNTIYF. The CDR3 bases are TGTGCCAGCTGGGGTTCGTCACTGGGGGGAAACACCATATATTTT. The V call is TRBV2, the J call TRBJ1-3; no clear D gene. Looked up from germline, CDR1 is SNHLY and CDR2 is FYNNEI. This CDR3 has 15 residues. The germline V and J ends were trimmed by 8 bases and 4 bases, with 18 bases remaining between them.

This clonotype showed up just a few times. This chain uses TRBV2 with TRBJ2-1; 8 nucleotides agree with TRBD1. Germline loops: CDR1 SNHLY, CDR2 FYNNEI. The CDR3 contains 19 residues. Trimming at V came to 1 base and at J to 0 bases, leaving 11 bases not matched to a gene. The CDR3 reads CASSEGQGSQTSSYNEQFF. Here the CDR3 DNA reads TGTGCCAGCAGTGAAGGACAGGGGAGCCAAACAAGCTCCTACAATGAGCAGTTCTTC. The full variable domain, completed using reference TRBV2 and TRBJ2-1, is EPEVTQTPSHQVTQMGQEVILRCVPISNHLYFYWYRQILGQKVEFLVSFYNNEISEKSEIFDDQFSVERPDGSNFTLKIRSTKLEDSAMYFCASSEGQGSQTSSYNEQFFGPGTRLTVL.

This clonotype has only a few counts. This chain links TRBV2 with TRBJ2-7; D is unclear. V shed 6 bases and J shed 4 bases, with 7 bases lying between them. Looked up from germline, CDR1 is SNHLY and CDR2 is FYNNEI. The CDR3 totals 11 residues. The CDR3 region has the DNA TGTGCCAGCAGCGAGCTTTACGAGCAGTACTTC. Translated, it gives CASSELYEQYF.

The chain is built from TRBV20-1 and TRBJ2-7; the match to TRBD1 covers 11 bases. Trimming took 5 bases from V and 3 from J; bases not matched to a gene: 3. The CDR3 spans 13 residues. Germline V gene sequence: CDR1 DFQATT, CDR2 SNEGSKA (reference sequence). The CDR3, as DNA: TGCAGTGCTTCCGGGACAGGGGGCTACGAGCAGTACTTC. Translating gives CSASGTGGYEQYF.

The V call is TRBV4-1, the J call TRBJ2-3; the D is unclear. CDR1 and CDR2 from the germline V gene are MGHRA and YSYEKL. V gave up 0 bases and J gave up 6 bases, with 10 bases separating them. This CDR3 is 14 amino acids long. CDR3 DNA sequence: TGCGCCAGCAGCCAAGAGTCCATATTGGATACGCAGTATTTT. Translating it yields CASSQESILDTQYF.

This chain connects TRBV6-5 to TRBJ2-7; no firm D call. In germline, CDR1 is MNHEY, CDR2 SVGAGI. V was clipped by 1 base and J by 6 bases, with 10 bases between them. The CDR3 runs 13 residues. DNA of the CDR3: TGTGCCAGCAGTTACTATGACACGGGCGAGCAGTACTTC. Translation: CASSYYDTGEQYF.

This clonotype has ten or more counts. The V and J genes are TRBV7-9 and TRBJ2-1, with no clear D. This CDR3 contains 12 residues. Germline CDR1 and CDR2: SEHNR and FQNEAQ (reference sequence). The V gene lost 5 bases and the J gene lost 4 bases, with 6 bases spanning the gap. As DNA, the CDR3 is TGTGCCAGCAGCCCGAGTTACAATGAGCAGTTCTTC. It encodes CASSPSYNEQFF.

This clonotype was observed many times. The chain uses TRBV5-1 and TRBJ2-7; no firm D call. Germline V gene sequence: CDR1 SGHRS, CDR2 YFSETQ. The CDR3 sequence is 16 residues long. The V end lost 1 base, the J end lost 2 bases, and 16 bases lay between the germline ends. The CDR3 DNA follows: TGCGCCAGCAGCTTGTCGTCATTCGGCGAAGCCTACGAGCAGTACGTC. This translates into CASSLSSFGEAYEQYV.

The rearrangement links TRBV6-6 to TRBJ2-3; D not certain. The CDR3 length is 15 residues. The germline V and J ends were trimmed by 5 bases and 1 base, with 13 bases remaining between them. In germline, CDR1 is MNHNY, CDR2 SVGAGI (reference sequence). CDR3 loop: CASSPPSDGTDTQYF. Here the CDR3 DNA reads TGTGCCAGCAGTCCCCCCTCGGACGGCACAGATACGCAGTATTTT.

The chain joins TRBV14 to TRBJ2-5, with TRBD2 matching over 10 bases. V was clipped by 1 base and J by 3 bases; unmatched bases: 11. Germline CDR1 and CDR2: SGHDN and FVKESK. The CDR3 spans 18 residues. CDR3: CASSQVGLAASPKETQYF. The CDR3 nucleotides read TGTGCCAGCAGCCAAGTTGGACTAGCGGCGAGCCCCAAAGAGACCCAGTACTTC.

The chain employs TRBV12-3 or TRBV12-4 and TRBJ1-2; a weak D match, TRBD1 (5 bases). The ends were cut back, 6 bases at V and 4 bases at J, with 9 bases in the middle. There are 12 residues in the CDR3. The CDR3: CASRQGTYGYTF. The CDR3 DNA follows: TGTGCCAGCAGGCAGGGCACCTATGGCTACACCTTC.

The rearrangement links TRBV6-5 to TRBJ2-2, with a possible D match to TRBD1 (5 bases). The CDR3 has 14 residues. Per germline, CDR1 MNHEY and CDR2 SVGAGI. With 4 bases removed from V and 0 bases from J, the gap between germline ends came to 6 bases. CDR3 protein: CASSWTTNTGELFF. CDR3 DNA sequence: TGTGCCAGCAGTTGGACAACGAACACCGGGGAGCTGTTTTTT.